The table lists the clone carrying this T cell receptor beta chain with a few counts. As yet, its antigen is unknown. The data derive from a study of post-analysis software for immune sequencing data. Across the whole study: The courses of disease that were included comprised relapsing-remitting, secondary progressive and progressive-relapsing multiple sclerosis. Overall study findings and caveats: Patients with multiple sclerosis recorded significantly lower normalized Chao1 diversity than controls, the study found. Controls showed lower frequencies than patients for roughly five TRBV segments, and TRBV5-6, TRBV5-1 and TRBV20-1 were among these. Samples sharing a preparation batch grouped tightly together when assessed by F measure.

TCR beta libraries were prepared from cDNA with unique molecular identifiers. From about 1 to 10 million T cells, 500,000 or so cDNA molecules were obtained. TCRdb reprocessed the PCR reads via MiXCR and lists one record per CDR3 protein. The sample consists of 650,000 to 900,000 distinct CDR3 sequences, around 46% of them appearing once. The germline V gene has CDR1 SGHTA and CDR2 FQGNSA. The CDR3 sequence is 15 residues long. Trimming cost V 5 bases and J 7 bases; bases outside gene matches: 9. The rearrangement uses TRBV7-2 and TRBJ2-4, with 9 bases that match TRBD2. This TCR was recovered from a girl under 18 with multiple sclerosis. The sequencing input was blood. CDR3 coding DNA: TGTGCCAGCAGCCGAGGCGGGAGGGCCGTTAACATTCAGTACTTC. Residues: CASSRGGRAVNIQYF.